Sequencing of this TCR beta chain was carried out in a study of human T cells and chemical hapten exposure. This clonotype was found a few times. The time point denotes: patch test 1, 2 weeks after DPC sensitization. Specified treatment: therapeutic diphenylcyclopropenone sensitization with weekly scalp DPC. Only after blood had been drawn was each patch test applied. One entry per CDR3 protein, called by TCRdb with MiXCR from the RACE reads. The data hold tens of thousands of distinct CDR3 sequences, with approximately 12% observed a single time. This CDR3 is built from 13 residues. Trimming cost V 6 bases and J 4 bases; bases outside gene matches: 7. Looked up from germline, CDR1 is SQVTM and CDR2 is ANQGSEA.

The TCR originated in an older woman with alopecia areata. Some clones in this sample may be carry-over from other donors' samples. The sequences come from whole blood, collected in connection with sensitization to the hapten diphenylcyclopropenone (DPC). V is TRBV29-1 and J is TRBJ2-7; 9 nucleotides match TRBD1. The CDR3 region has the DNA TGCAGCGTCTACCCTGGACAGGGGTACGAGCAGTACTTC. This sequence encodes CSVYPGQGYEQYF.